These 18 T cell receptor beta chains came from one sample sequenced in a study of CD8 T cells in ankylosing spondylitis. One entry per CDR3 protein, called by TCRdb with MiXCR from the 5' RACE reads. The table records about 150,000 distinct CDR3 sequences, around 45% of them present only once. The sample taken for sequencing was synovial fluid, either unsorted or a sorted T cell fraction (not recorded which). The source is a male donor with ankylosing spondylitis.

V gene TRBV27 combines with J gene TRBJ2-7, with D possibly matching TRBD2 (6 bases). Trimming took 5 bases from V and 4 from J, leaving 15 bases between them. The CDR3 covers 14 residues. Germline loops: CDR1 MNHEY, CDR2 SMNVEV (reference sequence). For the CDR3, the DNA is TGTGCCAGCAGTCCAAGCGGGTACTTGTACGAGCAGTACTTC. This encodes CASSPSGYLYEQYF.

This clonotype was found many times. V usage is TRBV20-1 and J usage is TRBJ2-7, with D possibly TRBD1 on 5 matching bases. There are 16 residues in the CDR3. Germline V gene sequence: CDR1 DFQATT, CDR2 SNEGSKA (reference sequence). Trimming cost V 1 base and J 0 bases, with 16 bases left between them. CDR3 amino acids: CSARAPDGHDSYEQYF. In nucleotides, the CDR3 is TGCAGTGCTAGAGCCCCCGACGGACACGACTCCTACGAGCAGTACTTC.

The chain links TRBV6-5 to TRBJ2-7; 8 bases map to TRBD2. This CDR3 has 16 amino acids. Germline trimming cut 4 bases from V and 1 base from J; bases unmatched to any gene: 9. Germline V gene sequence: CDR1 MNHEY, CDR2 SVGAGI. CDR3 in amino acids: CASSLLSGGNSYEQYF. The CDR3 DNA reads as TGTGCCAGCAGTTTACTTTCGGGAGGGAATTCCTACGAGCAGTACTTC.

This clonotype was recorded a few times. The CDR3 bases are TGTGCCAGCAGCTTAGCACGACAGGGACGGGCCCAGCATTTT. Translating it yields CASSLARQGRAQHF. The rearrangement uses TRBV7-2 and TRBJ1-5; 7 bases are shared with TRBD1. The CDR3 length is 14 residues. Per the germline V gene, CDR1 is SGHTA and CDR2 is FQGNSA. Trimming took 0 bases from V and 11 from J; bases not matched to a gene: 7.

The chain recombines TRBV10-3 with TRBJ1-1; D not resolved. The CDR3 contains 14 residues. Deletions cut 6 bases from V and 2 bases from J, with 13 bases between. Per the germline V gene, CDR1 is ENHRY and CDR2 is SYGVKD. In DNA form, the CDR3 reads TGTGCCATCAGGGGCAGGAGACAAAACACTGAAGCTTTCTTT. Translating it yields CAIRGRRQNTEAFF.

In this sample, this clonotype turned up a few times. The chain uses TRBV7-9 and TRBJ2-7; TRBD1 is a possible D gene (7 bases). This CDR3 contains 12 residues. Deletions cut 4 bases from V and 9 bases from J, with 13 bases between. Germline V gene sequence: CDR1 SEHNR, CDR2 FQNEAQ (reference sequence). The CDR3 sequence is CASSSFQGGQYF. Written as DNA, the CDR3 is TGTGCCAGCAGCTCCTTTCAGGGGGGGCAGTACTTC. Drawing the rest from reference TRBV7-9 and TRBJ2-7, the complete variable domain is DTGVSQNPRHKITKRGQNVTFRCDPISEHNRLYWYRQTLGQGPEFLTYFQNEAQLEKSRLLSDRFSAERPKGSFSTLEIQRTEQGDSAMYLCASSSFQGGQYFGPGTRLTVT.

This clonotype was counted a single time. The chain joins TRBV27 to TRBJ1-3; TRBD1 matches 7 bases. V was pared by 5 bases and J by 0 bases, with 7 bases of the junction left unmatched. The CDR3 totals 16 residues. Germline CDR1 is MNHEY and CDR2 is SMNVEV (reference sequence). CDR3 DNA sequence: TGTGCCAGCAGTCCCCTCGACAGGGCCTCTGGAAACACCATATATTTT. Amino acids: CASSPLDRASGNTIYF.

The chain combines TRBV12-3 or TRBV12-4 with TRBJ1-1; 8 nucleotides align to TRBD1. The length of the CDR3 is 12 residues. V dropped 6 bases and J dropped 7; count of bases not matched to a gene: 4. In DNA, the CDR3 is TGTGCCAGCAGCCAGACAGGGGTTGAAGCTTTCTTT. This codes for CASSQTGVEAFF.

This chain connects TRBV29-1 to TRBJ1-2; 8 bases are a match to TRBD1. Per the germline V gene, CDR1 is SQVTM and CDR2 is ANQGSEA. V was pared by 6 bases and J by 0 bases, with 9 bases of the junction left unmatched. There are 15 residues in the CDR3. The CDR3 here is CSVAGTGTTNYGYTF. As DNA, the CDR3 is TGCAGCGTAGCTGGGACAGGTACCACTAACTATGGCTACACCTTC.

The rearrangement joins TRBV10-3 to TRBJ1-2, with D perhaps matching TRBD1 (5 bases). The CDR3 consists of 11 residues. Deletions cut 5 bases from V and 8 bases from J, with 9 bases between. Germline V gene data show CDR1 as ENHRY and CDR2 as SYGVKD. The DNA for the CDR3 is TGTGCCATCAGTCTAAGGGGAGGCTACACCTTC. Translation: CAISLRGGYTF.

The V gene is TRBV5-1, the J gene TRBJ2-7; D is ambiguous. The CDR3 runs to 11 residues. V lost 6 bases and J 4 bases, leaving 8 bases between the germline ends. The germline CDR1 and CDR2 sequences are SGHRS and YFSETQ. The CDR3 bases are TGCGCCAGCACCCAAGGGTACGAGCAGTACTTC. As protein: CASTQGYEQYF.

The V gene is TRBV7-6, the J gene TRBJ2-7, with 12 bases aligning to TRBD2. V trimming: 5 bases; J trimming: 3 bases; junction bases outside the gene matches: 11. CDR3 length: 17 residues. Germline V gives CDR1 SGHVS, CDR2 FNYEAQ. In nucleotides, the CDR3 is TGTGCCAGCAGCGCAGAAGTAACTAGCGGGAGGATCTACGAGCAGTACTTC. As protein: CASSAEVTSGRIYEQYF.

The J gene is TRBJ1-5, the V gene TRBV25-1; D uncertain. The CDR3 sequence is 14 residues long. Trimming cost V 7 bases and J 3 bases, with 13 bases left between them. Germline V gene data show CDR1 as MGHDK and CDR2 as SYGVNS. The DNA for the CDR3 is TGTGCCAGCACCACGATTGGAGTCAATCAGCCCCAGCATTTT. Translation: CASTTIGVNQPQHF. The variable domain in full, with the rest retrieved from reference TRBV25-1 and TRBJ1-5, is EADIYQTPRYLVIGTGKKITLECSQTMGHDKMYWYQQDPGMELHLIHYSYGVNSTEKGDLSSESTVSRIRTEHFPLTLESARPSHTSQYLCASTTIGVNQPQHFGDGTRLSIL.

The table lists this clonotype with many counts. This chain connects TRBV12-5 to TRBJ1-1, with a weak D call TRBD1 (5 bases). This CDR3 has 14 amino acids. V was clipped by 7 bases and J by 0 bases, with 12 bases between them. Germline CDR1 is LGHNT and CDR2 is FRNRAP. CDR3 nucleotide sequence: TGTGCTAGTGCCCTCGACAGCTTGAACACTGAAGCTTTCTTT. This translates into CASALDSLNTEAFF.

This clonotype has a handful of counts. V is TRBV6-1 and J is TRBJ1-6, with 10 bases aligning to TRBD1. This CDR3 spans 14 amino acids. Germline CDR1 is MNHNS and CDR2 is SASEGT. J was trimmed by 8 bases and V by 8 bases; bases with no gene match: 6. This CDR3 is CASGIGQGDSPLHF. The CDR3 coding sequence is TGTGCCAGCGGAATCGGACAGGGGGATTCACCCCTCCACTTT.

The chain is built from TRBV10-3 and TRBJ2-2, with D perhaps TRBD2 (5 bases). CDR3 length: 13 amino acids. Germline CDR1 ENHRY, CDR2 SYGVKD. The V end was cut by 6 bases, the J end by 7 bases, with 12 bases between. This CDR3 reads CAISAGFGGELFF. In nucleotides, the CDR3 is TGTGCCATCAGCGCGGGTTTTGGCGGGGAGCTGTTTTTT.

The chain recombines TRBV20-1 with TRBJ2-7; D may be TRBD2 (6 bases). The CDR3 runs 15 residues. Per germline, CDR1 DFQATT and CDR2 SNEGSKA (reference sequence). Between the trimmed V and J ends, which lost 2 bases and 3 bases, there was a span of 17 bases. The CDR3, as DNA: TGCAGTGCTAGAACTCTCCCCGGGACTTTCTACGAGCAGTACTTC. Protein sequence: CSARTLPGTFYEQYF.

The chain has TRBV10-3 and TRBJ2-5; 9 nucleotides match TRBD1. Losses at the gene ends were 3 bases for V and 9 bases for J; bases not matched to a gene: 14. Germline V gene lookup returns CDR1 ENHRY and CDR2 SYGVKD. This CDR3 has 16 residues. For the CDR3, the DNA is TGTGCCATCAGTGAAGAGGGGACAGGGCGACAGGCGGCCCAGTACTTC. It is translated as CAISEEGTGRQAAQYF.